This TCR beta chain was profiled in a study of PD-1 and CTLA-4 blockade in melanoma. Profiled with immunoSEQ multiplex PCR; TCRdb holds only in-frame clones, not every one. The sample lists tens of thousands of clones, under 95% seen once, with less than 10% in the top ten. Trimming took 5 bases from V and 1 from J, leaving 12 bases between them. Per the germline V gene, CDR1 is LNHDA and CDR2 is SQIVND (reference sequence). The CDR3 contains 14 residues. The chain employs TRBV19 and TRBJ2-7; D not resolved. This TCR came from a human donor with melanoma. Source: CD8+ T cells from peripheral blood, taken from a patient given anti-PD-1 treatment. The CDR3 nucleotides read TGTGCCAGTAGTGTACGACACTATTCCTACGAGCAGTACTTC. Translation gives CASSVRHYSYEQYF.